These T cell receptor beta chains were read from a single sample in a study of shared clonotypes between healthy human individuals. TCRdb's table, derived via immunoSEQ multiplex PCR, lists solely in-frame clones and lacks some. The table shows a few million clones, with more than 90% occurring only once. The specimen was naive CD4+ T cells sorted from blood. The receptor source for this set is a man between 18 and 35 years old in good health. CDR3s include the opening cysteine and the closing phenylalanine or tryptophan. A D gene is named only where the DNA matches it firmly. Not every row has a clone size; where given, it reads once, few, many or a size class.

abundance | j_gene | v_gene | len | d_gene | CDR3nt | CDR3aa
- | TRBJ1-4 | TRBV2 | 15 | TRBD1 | TGTGCCAGCAGCCCTGGACAGGCTAGCGGTGAAAAACTGTTTTTT | CASSPGQASGEKLFF
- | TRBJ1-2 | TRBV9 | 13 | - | TGTGCCAGCAATCGGGACGGAAACTATGGCTACACCTTC | CASNRDGNYGYTF
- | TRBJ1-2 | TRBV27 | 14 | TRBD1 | TGTGCCAGCAGTTTTAGAGGGGGCGACTATGGCTACACCTTC | CASSFRGGDYGYTF
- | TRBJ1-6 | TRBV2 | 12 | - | TGTGCCAGCCACCCGGAAAATTCACCCCTCCACTTT | CASHPENSPLHF
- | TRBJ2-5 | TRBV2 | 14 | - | TGTGCCAGCAGTGAGGGCGGAGGCCAAGAGACCCAGTACTTC | CASSEGGGQETQYF
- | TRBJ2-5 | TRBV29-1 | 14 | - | TGCAGCGTTGGCCCAGGGGGGGCGGGAGAGACCCAGTACTTC | CSVGPGGAGETQYF
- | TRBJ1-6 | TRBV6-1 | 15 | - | TGTGCCAGCAGGGGGTGGCCCTCCTATAATTCACCCCTCCACTTT | CASRGWPSYNSPLHF
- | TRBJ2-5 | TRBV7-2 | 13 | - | TGTGCCAGCAGCCCCCCGTGGCCGGAGACCCAGTACTTC | CASSPPWPETQYF
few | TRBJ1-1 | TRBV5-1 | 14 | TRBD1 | TGCGCCAGCAGCTTGGAGGCAGGGGGCACTGAAGCTTTCTTT | CASSLEAGGTEAFF
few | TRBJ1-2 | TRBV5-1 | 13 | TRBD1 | TGCGCCAGCAGCACGACAGGGGACTATGGCTACACCTTC | CASSTTGDYGYTF
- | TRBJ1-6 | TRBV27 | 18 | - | TGTGCCAGCAGGAAGGGGGGATTGGGGCAGGGGTATAGTTCACCCCTCCACTTT | CASRKGGLGQGYSSPLHF
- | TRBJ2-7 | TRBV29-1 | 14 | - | TGCAGCGTAGGTTCGGGTTTTAGCTCCTACGAGCAGTACTTC | CSVGSGFSSYEQYF
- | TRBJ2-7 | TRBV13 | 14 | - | TGTGCCAGCAGGCCCTACGGGAAAGGCTACGAGCAGTACTTC | CASRPYGKGYEQYF
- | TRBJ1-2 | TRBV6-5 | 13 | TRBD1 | TGTGCCAGCAGGAGGGACAGCGCCTATGGCTACACCTTC | CASRRDSAYGYTF
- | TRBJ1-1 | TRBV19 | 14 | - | TGTGCCAGTAGTATCACGGCTCGGAACACTGAAGCTTTCTTT | CASSITARNTEAFF
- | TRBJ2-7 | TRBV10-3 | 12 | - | TGTGCCATCAGGGACATTTCCTACGAGCAGTACTTC | CAIRDISYEQYF
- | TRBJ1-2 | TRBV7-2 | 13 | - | TGTGCCAGCAGCTTAACGCCTGGGGATGGCTACACCTTC | CASSLTPGDGYTF
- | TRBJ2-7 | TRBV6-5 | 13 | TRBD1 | TGTGCCAGCAGGGCACAACAGGGGCACGAGCAGTACTTC | CASRAQQGHEQYF
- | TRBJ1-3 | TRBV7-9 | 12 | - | TGTGCCAGCAGCTTACCTGGAAACACCATATATTTT | CASSLPGNTIYF
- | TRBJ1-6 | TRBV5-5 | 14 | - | TGTGCCAGCAGCTCACCGGGACGAGATTCACCCCTCCACTTT | CASSSPGRDSPLHF
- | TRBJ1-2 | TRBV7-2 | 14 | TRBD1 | TGTGCCAGCAGCCCGACAGGGTCGGGCTATGGCTACACCTTC | CASSPTGSGYGYTF
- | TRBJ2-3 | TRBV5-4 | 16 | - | TGTGCCAGCAGCTTGTTGGTTAGCCGTAGCACAGATACGCAGTATTTT | CASSLLVSRSTDTQYF
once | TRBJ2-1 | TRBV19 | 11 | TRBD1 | TGTGCCAGCAGGGTAGGGGACAGGCAGTTCTTC | CASRVGDRQFF
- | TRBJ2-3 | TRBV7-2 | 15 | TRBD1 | TGTGCCAGCAGCCAAGCAGGGGGCCTCACAGATACGCAGTATTTT | CASSQAGGLTDTQYF
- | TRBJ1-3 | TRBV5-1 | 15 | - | TGCGCCAGCAGCCCCAACGGTCACTCTGGAAACACCATATATTTT | CASSPNGHSGNTIYF
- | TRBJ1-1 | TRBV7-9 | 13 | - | TGTGCCAGCAGCCATACAGGGAACGGTGAAGCTTTCTTT | CASSHTGNGEAFF
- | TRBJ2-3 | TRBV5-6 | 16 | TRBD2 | TGTGCCAGCAGCATGGGACTAGCGGGGAGCACAGATACGCAGTATTTT | CASSMGLAGSTDTQYF
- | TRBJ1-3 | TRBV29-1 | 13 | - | TGCAGCGTTGCGGCCTCAATTAGGGACACCATATATTTT | CSVAASIRDTIYF
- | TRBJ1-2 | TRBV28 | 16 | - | TGTGCCAGCAGTTTAGGAGCAGAGGTAACTAACTATGGCTACACCTTC | CASSLGAEVTNYGYTF
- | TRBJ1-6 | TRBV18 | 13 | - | TGTGCCAGCTCAGAGGACAGTGATTCACCCCTCCACTTT | CASSEDSDSPLHF
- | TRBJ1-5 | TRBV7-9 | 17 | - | TGTGCCAGCGGCTCGTATTTGGGCCCCGGGAGCAATCAGCCCCAGCATTTT | CASGSYLGPGSNQPQHF
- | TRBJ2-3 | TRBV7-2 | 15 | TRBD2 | TGTGCCAGCAGCCCTAGCGGGAAAGCAACAGATACGCAGTATTTT | CASSPSGKATDTQYF
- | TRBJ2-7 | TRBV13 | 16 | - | TGTGCCAGCAGCTTCCAAGGGGGTTGGGCTTCCTACGAGCAGTACTTC | CASSFQGGWASYEQYF
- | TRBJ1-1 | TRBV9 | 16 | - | TGTGCCAGCAGCCCGAGGGAACCAATACTCCACACTGAAGCTTTCTTT | CASSPREPILHTEAFF
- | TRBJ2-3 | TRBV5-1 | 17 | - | TGCGCCAGCAGCTTGTATCAGGGGCCGACCGCTGAAGATACGCAGTATTTT | CASSLYQGPTAEDTQYF
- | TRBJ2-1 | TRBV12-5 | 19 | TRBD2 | TGTGCTAGTGGTTTGATAGGGCTGGGAGCGGGAACACCGAACAATGAGCAGTTCTTC | CASGLIGLGAGTPNNEQFF
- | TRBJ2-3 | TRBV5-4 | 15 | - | TGTGCCAGCAGTTCTGGACAGAGAGGCACAGATACGCAGTATTTT | CASSSGQRGTDTQYF
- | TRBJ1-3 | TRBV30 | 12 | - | TGTGCCTGGATTCGGGAACTAAACACCATATATTTT | CAWIRELNTIYF
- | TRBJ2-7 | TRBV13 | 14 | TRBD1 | TGTGCCAGCAGCCCAACGGGACAGACCTACGAGCAGTACTTC | CASSPTGQTYEQYF